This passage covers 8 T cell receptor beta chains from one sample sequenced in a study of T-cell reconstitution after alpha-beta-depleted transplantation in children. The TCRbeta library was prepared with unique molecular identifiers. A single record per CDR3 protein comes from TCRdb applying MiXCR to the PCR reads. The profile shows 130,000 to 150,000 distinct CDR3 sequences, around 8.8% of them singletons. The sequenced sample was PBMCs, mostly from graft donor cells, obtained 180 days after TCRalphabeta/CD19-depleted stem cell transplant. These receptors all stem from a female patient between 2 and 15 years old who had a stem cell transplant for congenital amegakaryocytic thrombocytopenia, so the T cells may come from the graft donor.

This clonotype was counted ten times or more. In DNA form, the CDR3 reads TGTGCCAGCAGCTTAAATTTTACACCGGATCAGCCCCAGCATTTT. Translation: CASSLNFTPDQPQHF. The chain links TRBV7-3 to TRBJ1-5; D call uncertain. The CDR3 length is 15 residues. Trimming removed 1 base from V and 5 bases from J, with 12 bases in between. Germline CDR1 is SGHTA and CDR2 is FQGTGA.

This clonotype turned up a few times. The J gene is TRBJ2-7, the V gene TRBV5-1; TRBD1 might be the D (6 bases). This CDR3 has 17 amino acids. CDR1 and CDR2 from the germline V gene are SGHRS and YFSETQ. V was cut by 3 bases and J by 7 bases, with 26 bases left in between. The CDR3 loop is CASSYWTSTGRIKEQYF. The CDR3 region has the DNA TGCGCCAGCAGCTACTGGACCTCTACAGGGAGAATCAAAGAGCAGTACTTC.

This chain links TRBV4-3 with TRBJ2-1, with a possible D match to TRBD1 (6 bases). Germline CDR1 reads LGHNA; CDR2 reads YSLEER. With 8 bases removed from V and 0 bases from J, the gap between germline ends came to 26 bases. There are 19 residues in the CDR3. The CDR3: CASSRGLGGYSSSYNEQFF. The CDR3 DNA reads TGCGCCAGCTCCAGGGGTCTCGGCGGCTATAGCAGCTCCTACAATGAGCAGTTCTTC.

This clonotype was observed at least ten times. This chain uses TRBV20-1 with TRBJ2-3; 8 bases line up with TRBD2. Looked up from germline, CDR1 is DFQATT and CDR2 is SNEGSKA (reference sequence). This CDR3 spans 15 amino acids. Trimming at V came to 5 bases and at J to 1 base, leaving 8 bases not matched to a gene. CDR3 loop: CSAPRQAGGTDTQYF. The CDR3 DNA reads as TGCAGTGCTCCTAGGCAAGCGGGAGGCACAGATACGCAGTATTTT.

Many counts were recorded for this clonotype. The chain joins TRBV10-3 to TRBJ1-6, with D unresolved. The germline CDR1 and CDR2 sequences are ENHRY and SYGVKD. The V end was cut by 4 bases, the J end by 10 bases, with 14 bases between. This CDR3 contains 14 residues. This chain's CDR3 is CAISGNPGNSPLHF. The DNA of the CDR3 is TGTGCCATCAGTGGAAATCCGGGAAACTCACCCCTCCACTTT.

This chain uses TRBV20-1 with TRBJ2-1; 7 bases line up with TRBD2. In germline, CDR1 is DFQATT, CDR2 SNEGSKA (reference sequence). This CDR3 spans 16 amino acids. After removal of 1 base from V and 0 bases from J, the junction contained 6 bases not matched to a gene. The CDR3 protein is CSARAASGSSYNEQFF. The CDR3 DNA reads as TGCAGTGCTAGAGCGGCTAGCGGTAGCTCCTACAATGAGCAGTTCTTC.

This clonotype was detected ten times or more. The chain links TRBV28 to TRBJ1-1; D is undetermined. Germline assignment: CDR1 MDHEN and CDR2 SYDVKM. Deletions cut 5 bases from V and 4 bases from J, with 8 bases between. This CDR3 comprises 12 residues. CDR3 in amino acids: CASSLRVTEAFF. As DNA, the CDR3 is TGTGCCAGCAGTCTCCGAGTCACTGAAGCTTTCTTT.

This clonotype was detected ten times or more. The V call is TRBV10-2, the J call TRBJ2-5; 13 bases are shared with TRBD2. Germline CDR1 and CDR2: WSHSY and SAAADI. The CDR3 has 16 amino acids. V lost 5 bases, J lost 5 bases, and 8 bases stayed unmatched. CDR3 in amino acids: CASSPRTSGGVETQYF. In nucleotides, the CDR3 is TGCGCCAGCAGTCCACGGACTAGCGGGGGTGTGGAGACCCAGTACTTC.